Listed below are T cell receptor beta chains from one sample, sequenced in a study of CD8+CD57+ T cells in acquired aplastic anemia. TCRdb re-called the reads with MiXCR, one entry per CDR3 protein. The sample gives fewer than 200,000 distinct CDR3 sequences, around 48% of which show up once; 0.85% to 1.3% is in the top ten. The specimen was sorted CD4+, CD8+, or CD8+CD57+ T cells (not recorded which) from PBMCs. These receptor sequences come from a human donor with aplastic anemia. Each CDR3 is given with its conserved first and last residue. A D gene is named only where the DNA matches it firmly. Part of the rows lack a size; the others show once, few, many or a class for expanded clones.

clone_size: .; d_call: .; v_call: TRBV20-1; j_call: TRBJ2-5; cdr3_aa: CSAISEGGWETQYF; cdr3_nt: TGCAGTGCCATCAGCGAGGGCGGGTGGGAGACCCAGTACTTC
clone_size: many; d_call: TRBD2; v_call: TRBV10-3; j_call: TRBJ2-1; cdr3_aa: CAIRATSGGASYNEQFF; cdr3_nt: TGTGCCATCAGGGCGACTAGCGGGGGGGCCTCCTACAATGAGCAGTTCTTC
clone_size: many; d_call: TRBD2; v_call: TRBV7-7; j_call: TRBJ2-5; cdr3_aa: CASSSSGLSQETQYF; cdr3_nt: TGTGCCAGCAGCTCTTCGGGACTATCCCAAGAGACCCAGTACTTC
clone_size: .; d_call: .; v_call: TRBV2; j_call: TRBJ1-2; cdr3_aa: CASNGLAGGGDGYTF; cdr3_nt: TGTGCCAGCAATGGACTAGCGGGGGGGGGCGATGGCTACACCTTC
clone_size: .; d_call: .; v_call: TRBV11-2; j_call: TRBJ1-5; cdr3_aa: CASTLRRGRADSNQPQHF; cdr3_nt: TGTGCCAGCACCTTACGGCGGGGTCGGGCTGATAGCAATCAGCCCCAGCATTTT
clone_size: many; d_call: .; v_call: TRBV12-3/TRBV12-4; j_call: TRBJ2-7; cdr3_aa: CASSRRAYEQYF; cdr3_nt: TGTGCCAGCAGCCGAAGAGCCTACGAGCAGTACTTC
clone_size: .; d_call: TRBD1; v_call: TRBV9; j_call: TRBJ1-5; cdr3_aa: CASSAGQVNQPQHF; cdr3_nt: TGTGCCAGCAGCGCCGGACAGGTCAATCAGCCCCAGCATTTT
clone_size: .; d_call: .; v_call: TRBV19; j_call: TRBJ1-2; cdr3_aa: CASSIWESYGYTF; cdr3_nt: TGTGCCAGTAGTATATGGGAGTCCTATGGCTACACCTTC
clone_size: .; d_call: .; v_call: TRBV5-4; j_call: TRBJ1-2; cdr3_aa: CASSPAGQNYCYTF; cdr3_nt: TGTGCCAGCAGCCCTGCCGGGCAGAACTATTGCTACACCTTC
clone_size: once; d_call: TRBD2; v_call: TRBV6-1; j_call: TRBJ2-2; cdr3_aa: CASRGGGAGGELFF; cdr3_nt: TGTGCCAGCAGGGGCGGGGGGGCCGGCGGGGAGCTGTTTTTT
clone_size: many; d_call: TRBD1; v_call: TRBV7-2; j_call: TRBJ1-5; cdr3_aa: CASSGDRGEPQHF; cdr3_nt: TGTGCCAGCAGCGGGGACAGGGGAGAGCCCCAGCATTTT
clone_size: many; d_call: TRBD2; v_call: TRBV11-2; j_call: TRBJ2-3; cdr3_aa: CASSLPTRRAGGRTDTQYF; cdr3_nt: TGTGCCAGCAGCTTACCTACGCGACGCGCGGGGGGGCGCACAGATACGCAGTATTTT
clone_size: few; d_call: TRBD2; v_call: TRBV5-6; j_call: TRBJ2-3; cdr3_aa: CASSLVVPSGGMRDTQYF; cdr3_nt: TGTGCCAGCAGCTTGGTCGTTCCTAGCGGGGGGATGAGAGATACGCAGTATTTT
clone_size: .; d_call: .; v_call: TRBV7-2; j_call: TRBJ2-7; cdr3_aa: CASSKDSRSYEQYF; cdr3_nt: TGTGCCAGCAGCAAGGACAGTCGCTCCTACGAGCAGTACTTC
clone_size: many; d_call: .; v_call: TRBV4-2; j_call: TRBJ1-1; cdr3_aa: CASSQGGMNTEAFF; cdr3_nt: TGTGCCAGCAGCCAAGGGGGGATGAACACTGAAGCTTTCTTT
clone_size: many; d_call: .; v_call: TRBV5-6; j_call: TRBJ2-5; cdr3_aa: CASQGAETQYF; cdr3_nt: TGTGCCAGCCAAGGGGCAGAGACCCAGTACTTC
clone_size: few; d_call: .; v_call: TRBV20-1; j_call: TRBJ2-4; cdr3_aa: CSARARGASQNIQYF; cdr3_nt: TGCAGTGCTAGGGCCCGGGGGGCCTCCCAAAACATTCAGTACTTC
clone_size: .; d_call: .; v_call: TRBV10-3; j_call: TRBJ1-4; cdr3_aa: CAIRTANEKLFF; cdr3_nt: TGTGCCATCCGGACAGCTAATGAAAAACTGTTTTTT
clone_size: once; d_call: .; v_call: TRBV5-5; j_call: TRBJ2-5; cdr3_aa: CASSLQGRGGQETQYF; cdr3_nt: TGTGCCAGCAGTTTACAGGGAAGAGGGGGCCAAGAGACCCAGTACTTC
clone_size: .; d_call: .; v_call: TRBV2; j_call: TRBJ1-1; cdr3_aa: CACSAELGFTEAFF; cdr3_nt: TGTGCCTGCAGTGCTGAATTAGGGTTCACTGAAGCTTTCTTT
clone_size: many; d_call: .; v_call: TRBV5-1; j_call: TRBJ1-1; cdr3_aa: CASSLSGTFTEAFF; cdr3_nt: TGCGCCAGCAGCTTGTCCGGGACATTTACTGAAGCTTTCTTT
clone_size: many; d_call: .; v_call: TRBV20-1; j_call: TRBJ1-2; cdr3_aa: CSAVQGDYGYTF; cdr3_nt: TGCAGTGCTGTACAGGGAGACTATGGCTACACCTTC
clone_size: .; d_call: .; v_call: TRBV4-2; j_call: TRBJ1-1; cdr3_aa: CASSQGKVPEAFF; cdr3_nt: TGTGCCAGCAGCCAAGGAAAGGTCCCTGAAGCTTTCTTT
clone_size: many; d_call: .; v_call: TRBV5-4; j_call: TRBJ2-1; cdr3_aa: CASSLDPAEEQFF; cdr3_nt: TGTGCCAGCAGCTTGGATCCAGCGGAGGAGCAGTTCTTC
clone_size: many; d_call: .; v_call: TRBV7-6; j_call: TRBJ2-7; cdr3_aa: CASSLVSSSYEQYF; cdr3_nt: TGTGCCAGCAGCTTAGTTTCTAGCTCCTACGAGCAGTACTTC
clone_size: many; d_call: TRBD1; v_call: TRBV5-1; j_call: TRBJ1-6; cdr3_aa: CASSSGQGSSPLHF; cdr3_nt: TGCGCCAGCAGCTCGGGACAGGGCTCTTCACCCCTCCACTTT
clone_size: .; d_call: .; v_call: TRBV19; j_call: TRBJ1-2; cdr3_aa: CASSIDGGAYGYTF; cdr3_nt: TGTGCCAGTAGTATAGACGGCGGCGCCTATGGCTACACCTTC
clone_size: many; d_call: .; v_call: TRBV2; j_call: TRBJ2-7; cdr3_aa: CASRSDYEQYF; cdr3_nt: TGTGCCAGCAGATCAGATTACGAGCAGTACTTC
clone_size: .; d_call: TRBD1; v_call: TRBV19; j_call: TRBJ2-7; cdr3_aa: CASSIGTGSCEQYF; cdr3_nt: TGTGCCAGTAGTATAGGGACAGGGAGCTGCGAGCAGTACTTC
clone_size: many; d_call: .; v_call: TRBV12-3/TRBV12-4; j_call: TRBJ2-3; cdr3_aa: CASRLGGGVDTQYF; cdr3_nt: TGTGCCAGCAGGCTTGGAGGGGGGGTGGATACGCAGTATTTT
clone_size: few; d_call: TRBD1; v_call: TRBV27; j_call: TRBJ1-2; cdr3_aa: CASSSGQGADGYTF; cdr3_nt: TGTGCCAGCAGTTCGGGACAGGGGGCAGATGGCTACACCTTC
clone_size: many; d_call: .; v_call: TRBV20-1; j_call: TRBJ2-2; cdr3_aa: CIATGYTGELFF; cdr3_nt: TGCATCGCGACGGGGTACACCGGGGAGCTGTTTTTT
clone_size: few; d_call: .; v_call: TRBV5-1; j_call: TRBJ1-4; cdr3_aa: CASSLSGGAGDNEKLFF; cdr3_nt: TGCGCCAGCAGCTTGTCTGGGGGCGCGGGGGATAATGAAAAACTGTTTTTT
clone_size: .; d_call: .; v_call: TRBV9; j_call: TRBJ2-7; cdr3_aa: CASSASDRLGISYEQYF; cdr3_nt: TGTGCCAGCAGCGCATCAGATAGGCTCGGCATATCCTACGAGCAGTACTTC
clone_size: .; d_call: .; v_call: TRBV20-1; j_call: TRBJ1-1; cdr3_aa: CSARSGEGEAFF; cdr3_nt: TGCAGTGCTAGATCGGGGGAAGGTGAAGCTTTCTTT
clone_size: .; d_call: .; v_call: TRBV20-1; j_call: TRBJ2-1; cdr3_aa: CSAIRGSGNEQFF; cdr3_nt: TGCAGTGCTATCAGGGGCAGTGGCAATGAGCAGTTCTTC
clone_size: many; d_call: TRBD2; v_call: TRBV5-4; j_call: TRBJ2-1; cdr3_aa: CASSPRLAGGNEQFF; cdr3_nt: TGTGCCAGCAGCCCCCGACTAGCGGGGGGAAATGAGCAGTTCTTC
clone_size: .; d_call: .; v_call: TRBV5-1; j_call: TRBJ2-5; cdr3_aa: CASSLAGRRTETQYF; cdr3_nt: TGCGCCAGCAGCTTGGCCGGACGCAGGACGGAGACCCAGTACTTC
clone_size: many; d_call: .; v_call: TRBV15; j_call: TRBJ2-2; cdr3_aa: CATSRDRPTGELFF; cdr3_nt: TGTGCCACCAGCAGAGATCGTCCCACCGGGGAGCTGTTTTTT
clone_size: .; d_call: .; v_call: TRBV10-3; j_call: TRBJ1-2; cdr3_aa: CAITPRREEDGYTF; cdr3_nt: TGTGCCATCACCCCTCGCAGGGAAGAGGATGGCTACACATTC
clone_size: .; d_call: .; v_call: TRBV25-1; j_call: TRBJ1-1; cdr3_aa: CASSEGGRGRTKAFF; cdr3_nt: TGTGCCAGCAGTGAAGGAGGCAGGGGAAGGACTAAAGCTTTCTTT
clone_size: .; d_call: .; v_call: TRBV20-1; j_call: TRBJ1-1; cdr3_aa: CSARDLGNTEAFF; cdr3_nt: TGCAGTGCTAGAGATCTAGGGAACACTGAAGCTTTCTTT
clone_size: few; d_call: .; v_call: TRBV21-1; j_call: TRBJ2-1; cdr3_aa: CASSKTSGGAGFSDNEQFF; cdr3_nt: TGTGCCAGCAGCAAAACTAGCGGGGGGGCTGGATTTTCCGACAATGAGCAGTTCTTC
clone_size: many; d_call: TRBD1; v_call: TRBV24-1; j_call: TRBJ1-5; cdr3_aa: CATSDPLDRCRSNQPQHF; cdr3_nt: TGTGCCACCAGTGATCCGTTGGACAGGTGTAGGAGCAATCAGCCCCAGCATTTT
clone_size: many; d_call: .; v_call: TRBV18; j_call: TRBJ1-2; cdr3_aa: CASSPDGGYGYTF; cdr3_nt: TGTGCCAGCTCACCGGACGGAGGCTATGGCTACACCTTC